This T cell receptor beta chain was obtained from a study of T cells after yellow fever vaccination. This clonotype has a handful of counts. The CDR3 is 13 amino acids. The ends were cut back, 10 bases at V and 4 bases at J, with 16 bases in the middle. Germline CDR1 and CDR2: LNHDA and SQIVND (reference sequence). TCRdb re-called the 5' RACE reads through MiXCR, storing one row per CDR3 protein. The sample includes just over 250,000 distinct CDR3 sequences, about 5.2% seen only once; the top ten take roughly 3.4%. Sequences were derived from CD4+ T cells sorted from PBMCs, sampled on the day of the yellow fever booster vaccination. This TCR came from a young man who received the YFV17D yellow fever vaccine. The rearrangement uses TRBV19 and TRBJ2-5, with D perhaps matching TRBD2 (5 bases). The CDR3 DNA is TGTGCCATTTCTCGGCGGGTCTTAGAGACCCAGTACTTC. It yields the protein CAISRRVLETQYF.